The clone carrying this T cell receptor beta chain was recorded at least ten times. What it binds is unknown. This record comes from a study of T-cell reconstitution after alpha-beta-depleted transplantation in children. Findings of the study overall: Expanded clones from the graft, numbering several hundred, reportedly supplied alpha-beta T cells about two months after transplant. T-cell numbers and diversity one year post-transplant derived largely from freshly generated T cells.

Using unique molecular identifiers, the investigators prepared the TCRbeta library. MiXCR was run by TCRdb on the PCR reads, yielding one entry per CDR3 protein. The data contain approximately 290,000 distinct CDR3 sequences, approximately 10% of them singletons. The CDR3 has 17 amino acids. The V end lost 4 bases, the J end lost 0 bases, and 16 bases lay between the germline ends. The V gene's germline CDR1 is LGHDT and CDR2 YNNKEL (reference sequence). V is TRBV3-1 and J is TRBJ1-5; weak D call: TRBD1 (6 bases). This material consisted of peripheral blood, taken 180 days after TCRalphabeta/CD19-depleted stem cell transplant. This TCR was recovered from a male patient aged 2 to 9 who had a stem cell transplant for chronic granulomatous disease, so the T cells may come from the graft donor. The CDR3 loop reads CASSRPGTCYSNQPQHF. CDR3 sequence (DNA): TGTGCCAGCAGCCGACCCGGGACATGCTATAGCAATCAGCCCCAGCATTTT.